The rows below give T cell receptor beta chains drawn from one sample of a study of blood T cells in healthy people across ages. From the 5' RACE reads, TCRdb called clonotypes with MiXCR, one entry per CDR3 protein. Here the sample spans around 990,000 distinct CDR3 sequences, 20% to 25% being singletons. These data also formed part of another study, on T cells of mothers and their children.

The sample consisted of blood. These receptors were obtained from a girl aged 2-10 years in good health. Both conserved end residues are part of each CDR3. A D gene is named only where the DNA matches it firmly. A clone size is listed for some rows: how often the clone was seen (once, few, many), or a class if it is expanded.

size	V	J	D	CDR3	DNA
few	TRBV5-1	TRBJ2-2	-	CASVTGTQNTGELFF	TGCGCCAGCGTAACCGGGACTCAGAACACCGGGGAGCTGTTTTTT
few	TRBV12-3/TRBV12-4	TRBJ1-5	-	CASSLSLAGEFGDTQHF	TGTGCCAGCAGTTTAAGCCTAGCGGGAGAGTTTGGAGATACGCAGCATTTT
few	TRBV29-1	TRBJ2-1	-	CSVEGNDRIYSYNEQFF	TGCAGCGTTGAAGGGAACGACAGAATCTACTCCTACAATGAGCAGTTCTTC
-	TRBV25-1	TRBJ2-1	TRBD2	CASNAGTSGGRSTNEQFF	TGTGCCAGTAATGCCGGGACTAGCGGGGGTCGTAGCACAAATGAGCAGTTCTTC
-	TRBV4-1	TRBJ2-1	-	CASSQDSAPGNEQFF	TGCGCCAGCAGCCAAGATTCCGCCCCTGGCAATGAGCAGTTCTTC
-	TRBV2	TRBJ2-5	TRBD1	CASSGGTGAETQYF	TGTGCCAGCAGTGGGGGAACAGGGGCAGAGACCCAGTACTTC
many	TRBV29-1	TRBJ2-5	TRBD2	CSVEGLAEETQYF	TGCAGCGTTGAAGGCCTAGCGGAAGAGACCCAGTACTTC
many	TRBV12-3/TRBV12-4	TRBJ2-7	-	CASSLPDSYEQYF	TGTGCCAGCAGTTTACCCGATTCCTACGAGCAGTACTTC
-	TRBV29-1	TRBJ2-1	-	CSATGTSYNEQFF	TGCAGCGCAACAGGGACATCCTACAATGAGCAGTTCTTC
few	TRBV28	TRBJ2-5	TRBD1	CARSHRDREETQYF	TGTGCCAGAAGCCACCGGGACAGAGAAGAGACCCAGTACTTC
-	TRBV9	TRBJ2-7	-	CASSVSRGSSSYEQYF	TGTGCCAGCAGCGTTAGCCGGGGTTCCAGCTCCTACGAGCAGTACTTC
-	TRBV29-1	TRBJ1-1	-	CSVLQWGDAFF	TGCAGCGTTCTTCAGTGGGGGGATGCTTTCTTT
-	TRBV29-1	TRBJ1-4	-	CSVAGYEKLFF	TGCAGCGTTGCAGGGTATGAAAAACTGTTTTTT
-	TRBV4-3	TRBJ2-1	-	CASSQERGNEQFF	TGCGCCAGCAGCCAAGAACGGGGCAATGAGCAGTTCTTC
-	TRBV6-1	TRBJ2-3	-	CASRRGGEADTQYF	TGTGCCAGCAGGAGGGGGGGGGAAGCAGATACGCAGTATTTT